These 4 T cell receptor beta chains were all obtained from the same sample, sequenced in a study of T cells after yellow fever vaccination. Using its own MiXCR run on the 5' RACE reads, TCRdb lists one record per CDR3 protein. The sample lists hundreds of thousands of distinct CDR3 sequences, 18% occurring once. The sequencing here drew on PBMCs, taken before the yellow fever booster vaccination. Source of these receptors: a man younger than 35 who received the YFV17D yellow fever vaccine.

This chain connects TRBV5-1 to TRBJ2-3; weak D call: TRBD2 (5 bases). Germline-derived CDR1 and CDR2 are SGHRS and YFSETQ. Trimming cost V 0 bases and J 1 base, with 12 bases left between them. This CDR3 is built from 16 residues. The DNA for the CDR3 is TGCGCCAGCAGCTTGGGAGGGCTGATTGGCACAGATACGCAGTATTTT. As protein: CASSLGGLIGTDTQYF.

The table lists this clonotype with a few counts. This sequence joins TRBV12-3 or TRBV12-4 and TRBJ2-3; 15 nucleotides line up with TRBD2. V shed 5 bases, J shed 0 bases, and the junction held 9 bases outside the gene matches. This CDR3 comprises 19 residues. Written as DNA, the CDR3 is TGTGCCAGCAGTGGTGGGACTAGCGGGGGGACTGCTAGCACAGATACGCAGTATTTT. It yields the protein CASSGGTSGGTASTDTQYF.

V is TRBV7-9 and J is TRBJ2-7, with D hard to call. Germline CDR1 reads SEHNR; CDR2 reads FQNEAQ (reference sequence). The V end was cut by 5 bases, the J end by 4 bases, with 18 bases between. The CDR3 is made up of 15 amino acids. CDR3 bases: TGTGCCAGCAGCCAACTACCAGGCCAGAATTACGAGCAGTACGTC. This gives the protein CASSQLPGQNYEQYV.

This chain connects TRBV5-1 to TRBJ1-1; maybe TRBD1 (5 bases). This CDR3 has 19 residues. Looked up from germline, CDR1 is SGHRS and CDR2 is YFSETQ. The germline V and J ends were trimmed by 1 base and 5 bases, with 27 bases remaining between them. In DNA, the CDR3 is TGCGCCAGCAGCTTGCACCGGGACGGAGACGGGGGTTTGGTAACTGAAGCTTTCTTT. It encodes CASSLHRDGDGGLVTEAFF.